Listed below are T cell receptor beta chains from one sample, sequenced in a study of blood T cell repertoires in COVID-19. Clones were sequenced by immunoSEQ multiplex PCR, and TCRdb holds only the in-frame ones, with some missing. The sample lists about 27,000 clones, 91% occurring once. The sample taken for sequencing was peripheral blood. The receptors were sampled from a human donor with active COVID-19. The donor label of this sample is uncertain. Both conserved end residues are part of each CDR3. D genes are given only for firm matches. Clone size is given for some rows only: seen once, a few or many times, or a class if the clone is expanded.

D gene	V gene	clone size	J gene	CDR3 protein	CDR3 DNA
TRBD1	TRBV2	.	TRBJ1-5	CASSETGHQPQHF	TGTGCCAGCAGTGAGACAGGGCATCAGCCCCAGCATTTT
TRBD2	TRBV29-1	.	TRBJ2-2	CSVEEEAGSFTGELFF	TGCAGCGTTGAAGAAGAAGCGGGGTCGTTTACCGGGGAGCTGTTTTTT
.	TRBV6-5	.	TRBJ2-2	CASSYSTRYSTGELFF	TGTGCCAGCAGTTACTCGACTCGTTATTCGACCGGGGAGCTGTTTTTT
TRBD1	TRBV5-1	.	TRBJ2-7	CASSNGQGYEQYF	TGCGCCAGCAGCAACGGACAGGGGTACGAGCAGTACTTC
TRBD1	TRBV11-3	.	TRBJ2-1	CASSQAGTGFNEQFF	TGTGCCAGCAGCCAGGCCGGGACAGGGTTCAATGAGCAGTTCTTC
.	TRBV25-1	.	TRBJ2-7	CASSPWEENEQYF	TGTGCCAGCAGTCCGTGGGAGGAGAACGAGCAGTACTTC
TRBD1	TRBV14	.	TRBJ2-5	CASSRYRTGGEETQYF	TGTGCCAGCAGCCGCTACAGGACAGGGGGCGAGGAGACCCAGTACTTC
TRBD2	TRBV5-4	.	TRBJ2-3	CASRSGLAGGLADTQYF	TGTGCCAGCAGATCCGGACTAGCGGGGGGGCTCGCAGATACGCAGTATTTT
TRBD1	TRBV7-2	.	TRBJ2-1	CASSLGPGQFNEQFF	TGTGCCAGCAGCTTAGGGCCGGGACAGTTTAATGAGCAGTTCTTC
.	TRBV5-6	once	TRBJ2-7	CASSFRDSPYEQYF	TGTGCCAGCAGCTTCCGGGACTCTCCCTACGAGCAGTACTTC
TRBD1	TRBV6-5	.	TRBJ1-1	CASSYSGQGNTEAFF	TGTGCCAGCAGTTACTCCGGACAGGGGAACACTGAAGCTTTCTTT
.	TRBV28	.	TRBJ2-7	CASTRPGGYEQYF	TGTGCCAGCACCCGGCCAGGGGGGTACGAGCAGTACTTC
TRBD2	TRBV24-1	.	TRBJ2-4	CATSGGGGLAKNIQYF	TGTGCCACCAGTGGTGGCGGGGGACTAGCCAAAAACATTCAGTACTTC
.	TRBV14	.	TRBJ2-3	CASSQGWGGPDTQYF	TGTGCCAGCAGCCAAGGGTGGGGGGGCCCAGATACGCAGTATTTT